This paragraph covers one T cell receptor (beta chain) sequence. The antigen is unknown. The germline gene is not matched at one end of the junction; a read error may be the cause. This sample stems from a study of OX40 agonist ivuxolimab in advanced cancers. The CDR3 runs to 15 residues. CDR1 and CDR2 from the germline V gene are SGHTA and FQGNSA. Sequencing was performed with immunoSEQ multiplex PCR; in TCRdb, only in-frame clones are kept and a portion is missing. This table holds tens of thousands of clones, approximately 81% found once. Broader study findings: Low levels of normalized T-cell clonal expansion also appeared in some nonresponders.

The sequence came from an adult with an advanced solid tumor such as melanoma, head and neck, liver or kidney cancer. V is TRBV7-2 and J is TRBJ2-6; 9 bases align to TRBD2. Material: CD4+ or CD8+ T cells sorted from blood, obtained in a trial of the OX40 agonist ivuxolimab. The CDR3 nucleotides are TGTGCCAGCAGCATAGCGGGAGTTGGGGCCAACGTCCTGACTTTC. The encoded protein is CASSIAGVGANVLTF.